The clone carrying this TCR beta chain occurred once. This entry is derived from a study of blood T cell repertoires in COVID-19. The repertoire was sequenced with immunoSEQ multiplex PCR; TCRdb's copy has only in-frame clones and lacks some. The profile shows 150,000 to 160,000 clones, about 73% of them singletons. Germline V CDR1 and CDR2: MDHEN, SYDVKM. J gave up 6 bases and V 5 bases, and 10 bases lay outside the gene matches. The CDR3 is made up of 15 amino acids. The specimen was peripheral blood. V is TRBV28 and J is TRBJ2-7, with 10 bases matching TRBD1. The sequence came from an elderly man with acute or convalescent COVID-19. DNA of the CDR3: TGTGCCAGCAGTCCCGGGACAGGGGTGTTCTCCGAGCAGTACGTC. Translating gives CASSPGTGVFSEQYV.